This T cell receptor (beta chain) was identified in a study of T cells in Graves' hyperthyroidism and ophthalmopathy. Authors of the study amplified TCR beta CDR3 regions from RNA transcripts. First-round RT-PCR targeting the TCR CDR3 was performed with the HTBI primer set. Using its own MiXCR run on the multiplex PCR reads, TCRdb lists one record per CDR3 protein. The table records under 350,000 distinct CDR3 sequences, 15% to 20% of them present only once. Per germline, CDR1 DFQATT and CDR2 SNEGSKA (reference sequence). Trimming removed 3 bases at V and 0 bases at J, with 8 bases between. The CDR3 contains 14 residues. This clonotype was observed a handful of times.

The material sequenced was blood. The sequence came from a woman between 45 and 60 years old with Graves' hyperthyroidism. The genes are TRBV20-1 and TRBJ2-2; maybe TRBD1 (6 bases). In DNA form, the CDR3 reads TGCAGTGCTAGTGGGGGCGCGAACACCGGGGAGCTGTTTTTT. This encodes CSASGGANTGELFF.